This paragraph covers one TCR beta chain sequence. This specimen comes from a study of glioma-infiltrating T cells. The iRepertoire nested amplicon-rescue multiplex PCR amplified TCR alpha and beta CDR3s from RNA. TCRdb called the multiplex PCR reads again in MiXCR, with one record for every CDR3 protein. The table shows more than 350,000 distinct CDR3 sequences, with 41% occurring only once. The sequence derives from a human donor with low-grade glioma or glioblastoma, undergoing nonglioma brain surgery, or in good health (not recorded which). Sequencing used glioma tissue, nonneoplastic brain tissue, or PBMCs (not recorded which).

The CDR3 coding sequence is TGTGCCAGCAGCCAAGAGGGCAGGAGGGCTTTCTTT. Protein: CASSQEGRRAFF. The chain is built from TRBV3-1 and TRBJ1-1; no firm D call. With 0 bases removed from V and 11 bases from J, the gap between germline ends came to 10 bases. Germline V gene lookup returns CDR1 LGHDT and CDR2 YNNKEL (reference sequence). This CDR3 spans 12 amino acids.